Below, 8 T cell receptor beta chains from the same sample are listed, as sequenced in a study of identical twins. TCRdb re-called the 5' RACE reads with MiXCR, one entry per CDR3 protein. The sample lists roughly 260,000 distinct CDR3 sequences, more than 12% occurring once. Specimen: memory (CD45RO+) T cells sorted from blood. The origin of the receptors is a young woman in good health.

This clonotype was seen more than once but under ten times. V usage is TRBV20-1 and J usage is TRBJ2-7; 9 bases map to TRBD2. CDR3 length: 14 amino acids. Germline loops: CDR1 DFQATT, CDR2 SNEGSKA (reference sequence). V shed 3 bases and J 7 bases; nucleotides not matched to a gene: 10. Written as DNA, the CDR3 is TGCAGTGCTAGTCTTCTGCGGGGGGGGGAGGAGCAGTACTTC. It codes for CSASLLRGGEEQYF.

This clonotype has ten or more counts. The V call is TRBV5-1, the J call TRBJ2-5, with TRBD2 as a possible D gene (5 bases). The CDR3 loop spans 13 amino acids. Trimming pared 1 base from V and 5 bases from J, leaving 9 bases between. Looked up from germline, CDR1 is SGHRS and CDR2 is YFSETQ. CDR3: CASSLRSGETQYF. The DNA of the CDR3 is TGCGCCAGCAGCTTGAGGAGCGGTGAGACCCAGTACTTC.

This clonotype was picked up a small number of times. The chain joins TRBV27 to TRBJ2-7, with 7 bases matching TRBD1. Germline assignment: CDR1 MNHEY and CDR2 SMNVEV (reference sequence). This CDR3 has 15 amino acids. V lost 5 bases and J lost 2; bases outside the gene matches: 9. This CDR3 reads CASSLRSGTAYEQYF. DNA of the CDR3: TGTGCCAGCAGTCTCAGATCCGGGACAGCCTACGAGCAGTACTTC.

This clonotype was counted between two and nine times. V gene TRBV5-1 combines with J gene TRBJ2-7; D gene unclear. Germline V lookup: CDR1 SGHRS, CDR2 YFSETQ. This CDR3 comprises 11 residues. V lost 0 bases to trimming and J lost 7 bases, with 5 bases between them. DNA for the CDR3: TGCGCCAGCAGCTTGGAGTTAGAGCAGTACTTC. Translating gives CASSLELEQYF. The full variable domain, rest sourced from reference TRBV5-1 and TRBJ2-7, is KAGVTQTPRYLIKTRGQQVTLSCSPISGHRSVSWYQQTPGQGLQFLFEYFSETQRNKGNFPGRFSGRQFSNSRSEMNVSTLELGDSALYLCASSLELEQYFGPGTRLTVT.

This clonotype showed up just a few times. The V call is TRBV2, the J call TRBJ2-1; 10 bases line up with TRBD2. Germline CDR1 SNHLY, CDR2 FYNNEI. The CDR3 totals 12 residues. V lost 5 bases to trimming and J lost 15 bases; unmatched junction nucleotides: 7. The DNA of the CDR3 is TGTGCCAGCAGTCCGAGCGGGAGGGCCCGGTTCTTC. It encodes CASSPSGRARFF. The whole variable domain, filled in from reference TRBV2 and TRBJ2-1, reads EPEVTQTPSHQVTQMGQEVILRCVPISNHLYFYWYRQILGQKVEFLVSFYNNEISEKSEIFDDQFSVERPDGSNFTLKIRSTKLEDSAMYFCASSPSGRARFFGPGTRLTVL.

Ten or more counts support this clonotype. The chain couples TRBV5-5 to TRBJ1-1; TRBD1 matches 7 bases. This CDR3 is 14 amino acids long. Per the germline V gene, CDR1 is SGHKS and CDR2 is YYEKEE (reference sequence). V lost 3 bases and J lost 5; bases outside the gene matches: 7. CDR3: CASSYPPGQTEAFF. The CDR3 nucleotides are TGTGCCAGCAGCTACCCTCCGGGACAGACTGAAGCTTTCTTT.

This chain links TRBV6-6 with TRBJ1-1; D gene ambiguous. Trimming removed 6 bases at V and 9 bases at J, with 11 bases between. In germline, CDR1 is MNHNY, CDR2 SVGAGI (reference sequence). The CDR3 is 11 residues long. CDR3 DNA: TGTGCCAGCAGCCAGACGGAGAAAGCTTTCTTT. Encoded protein: CASSQTEKAFF.

The table lists this clonotype with a few counts. V gene TRBV20-1 combines with J gene TRBJ2-3, with D perhaps matching TRBD2 (6 bases). CDR1 is DFQATT, CDR2 SNEGSKA, per germline (reference sequence). V lost 6 bases, J lost 2 bases, and 15 bases lay in between. This CDR3 region has 14 residues. The CDR3 here is CSAQPGGATDTQYF. The CDR3, as DNA: TGCAGTGCCCAACCCGGAGGGGCCACAGATACGCAGTATTTT.